This T cell receptor beta chain was recorded in a study of cytomegalovirus exposure and HLA in healthy donors. Whole-study context: Sequencing of some 190 million T cells in an earlier analysis found around 100 million unique TCR beta sequences. Study observations and caveats: According to an earlier analysis, most TCR beta V segments yielded productive rearrangements about 87% or about 30% of the time. Researchers had no immune exposure information except CMV serostatus available. By HLA locus, TCR association rates varied in a later analysis, with DRB1 showing the most and HLA-C the fewest.

A remark on this clone: Antigen specificity is unknown.

PCR primers comprised 60 Vbeta and 13 Jbeta primers. Assay used: immunoSEQ multiplex PCR; TCRdb lists only in-frame clones, some missing. The sample shows 150,000 or so clones, roughly 84% of them seen only once. Sequenced: PBMCs. This clonotype originated in a man between 45 and 60 years old in good health and CMV-seropositive.

As DNA, the CDR3 is TGTGCCAGCAGCCCCCAGGGACAGGGGGCTGGAAACACCATATATTTT. Amino acid sequence: CASSPQGQGAGNTIYF. The chain joins TRBV9 to TRBJ1-3; TRBD1 matches at 11 bases. V was pared by 4 bases and J by 2 bases, with 5 bases of the junction left unmatched. The CDR3 consists of 16 residues. CDR1 SGDLS and CDR2 YYNGEE come from the germline V gene. The variable domain in full, completed from reference TRBV9 and TRBJ1-3, reads DSGVTQTPKHLITATGQRVTLRCSPRSGDLSVYWYQQSLDQGLQFLIQYYNGEERAKGNILERFSAQQFPDLHSELNLSSLELGDSALYFCASSPQGQGAGNTIYFGEGSWLTVV.